This TCR beta chain was profiled in a study of blood T cell repertoires in COVID-19. Clones were sequenced by immunoSEQ multiplex PCR, and TCRdb holds only the in-frame ones, with some missing. Here the sample spans roughly 220,000 clones, more than 80% being singletons. A note on this clone: One junction end disagrees with the germline gene, perhaps due to a read error.

Germline V gives CDR1 LNHDA, CDR2 SQIVND (reference sequence). CDR3 length: 12 residues. Sequencing input: PBMCs or T cells enriched from blood (not recorded which). This TCR came from a woman in her 40s with acute COVID-19. The V and J genes are TRBV19 and TRBJ1-2; D is unclear. The DNA for the CDR3 is TGTGCCAGTAGTATAGATTTGGCCACCCGAAGCTTC. Amino acids: CASSIDLATRSF.